The 19 T cell receptor beta chains given below trace back to one sample, sequenced in a study of beta chain features in type 1 diabetes (dated by TCRdb to the late 2010s). What the research found in general, with its limitations: Type 1 diabetes patients showed a moderate but significant shortening of TCRB CDR3 length in all four CD4+ subsets.

Their target antigens are unknown. Receptor amplification or capture employed the immunoSEQ multiplex PCR assay. The High Capacity cDNA Reverse Transcription Kit was used to reverse transcribe all of the isolated RNA, meaning that expressed TCRB transcripts were what got sequenced. TCRdb limited this immuneACCESS table to in-frame rearrangements with V and J called. A share of clones is missing; checked studies link under half to unresolved V genes, and the rest is unexplained. The sample table holds 250,000 or so clones, of which more than 11% were seen once. Clones ranked in the top ten supply almost 0.02% of the sample. Sequencing was done on a sample of naive CD4+ T cells from blood. The cell subset or site tag for this specimen amounts to: true naive CD4+ T cells. All receptors come from a man younger than 45 with type 1 diabetes.

This clone has only a few counts. The chain couples TRBV7-9 to TRBJ2-2; D might be TRBD2 (5 bases). This CDR3 has 16 residues. The germline V gene has CDR1 SEHNR and CDR2 FQNEAQ (reference sequence). The ends were cut back, 5 bases at V and 4 bases at J, with 17 bases in the middle. The CDR3: CASSPLRDESTGELFF. For the CDR3, the DNA is TGTGCCAGCAGCCCCCTCCGGGATGAGTCCACCGGGGAGCTGTTTTTT.

The table lists this clone with a few counts. The chain recombines TRBV2 with TRBJ2-3, with a weak D call TRBD1 (6 bases). Trimming took off 6 bases at V and 2 bases at J, with 15 bases between the two ends. CDR3 size: 15 residues. The V gene's germline CDR1 is SNHLY and CDR2 FYNNEI. The CDR3 sequence: CASRRGTRVTDTQYF. CDR3 DNA: TGTGCCAGCAGAAGGGGGACGAGGGTCACAGATACGCAGTATTTT. Variable domain in full (rest from reference TRBV2 and TRBJ2-3): EPEVTQTPSHQVTQMGQEVILRCVPISNHLYFYWYRQILGQKVEFLVSFYNNEISEKSEIFDDQFSVERPDGSNFTLKIRSTKLEDSAMYFCASRRGTRVTDTQYFGPGTRLTVL.

This clone was observed a handful of times. CDR3 bases: TGTGCCAGCAGTTACTCGAGAGGGCTGGGCGAGCAGTACTTC. Its protein product is CASSYSRGLGEQYF. The chain combines TRBV6-5 with TRBJ2-7, with D perhaps TRBD2 (5 bases). This CDR3 is 14 amino acids long. The germline CDR1 and CDR2 sequences are MNHEY and SVGAGI. With 0 bases removed from V and 6 bases from J, the gap between germline ends came to 12 bases.

This clone has just a few counts. V and J are TRBV9 and TRBJ2-5, with 9 bases lining up with TRBD2. The V gene end was trimmed by 0 bases and the J gene end by 1 base; junction bases not matched to a gene: 4. CDR3 length: 16 amino acids. Germline CDR1 and CDR2: SGDLS and YYNGEE. In DNA, the CDR3 is TGTGCCAGCAGCGTAGGGGCTAGCGGGACCCAAGAGACCCAGTACTTC. Translating gives CASSVGASGTQETQYF.

This chain joins TRBV7-9 and TRBJ2-7; 10 nucleotides align to TRBD2. This CDR3 has 18 residues. J lost 1 base, V lost 5 bases, and 14 bases had no gene match. The germline V gene has CDR1 SEHNR and CDR2 FQNEAQ (reference sequence). In DNA form, the CDR3 reads TGTGCCAGCAGCAAGCGAATCGGGACTAGCGACGGGTCCTACGAGCAGTACTTC. Amino acid sequence: CASSKRIGTSDGSYEQYF.

The chain joins TRBV4-1 to TRBJ2-1; unclear D gene. The CDR3 totals 14 residues. The germline V gene has CDR1 MGHRA and CDR2 YSYEKL. The germline V and J ends were trimmed by 1 base and 4 bases, with 8 bases remaining between them. The CDR3 DNA sequence: TGCGCCAGCAGCCAAGCTATAGCATACAATGAGCAGTTCTTC. It yields the protein CASSQAIAYNEQFF.

The chain carries TRBV6-5 and TRBJ1-5, with TRBD1 as a possible D gene (5 bases). The V gene's germline CDR1 is MNHEY and CDR2 SVGAGI. Trimming removed 6 bases from V and 4 bases from J, with 10 bases in between. There are 13 residues in the CDR3. The DNA of the CDR3 is TGTGCCAGCAGCCCAGGGCCAAATCAGCCCCAGCATTTT. It translates to CASSPGPNQPQHF.

V is TRBV6-1 and J is TRBJ1-1; no clear D. The CDR3 is 14 residues long. Germline-derived CDR1 and CDR2 are MNHNS and SASEGT. Trimming left V 2 bases short and J 1 base short, with 8 bases between. This CDR3 is CASSEWTGNTEAFF. The CDR3 nucleotides are TGTGCCAGCAGTGAATGGACTGGGAACACTGAAGCTTTCTTT.

This clone was seen only a few times. The V and J genes are TRBV5-1 and TRBJ2-7; 8 positions match TRBD1. J was trimmed by 7 bases and V by 6 bases; bases with no gene match: 12. Germline V gene data show CDR1 as SGHRS and CDR2 as YFSETQ. CDR3 length equals 14 residues. CDR3 bases: TGCGCCAGCACCCTGACAGGGGCTACTGGGGAGCAGTACTTC. As protein: CASTLTGATGEQYF.

The V gene is TRBV4-2, the J gene TRBJ2-3; weak D call: TRBD2 (6 bases). Germline V gene sequence: CDR1 LGHNA, CDR2 YNFKEQ. The V and J ends lost 2 bases and 6 bases respectively, with 18 bases between them. The CDR3 has 16 residues. The chain's CDR3 is CASSQSLGGEVDTQYF. DNA of the CDR3: TGTGCCAGCAGCCAAAGCCTCGGGGGTGAAGTGGATACGCAGTATTTT.

This clone was detected a few times. The chain has TRBV11-2 and TRBJ2-7; maybe TRBD2 (5 bases). Germline values: CDR1 SGHAT, CDR2 FQNNGV. The CDR3 is 17 amino acids. Trimming stripped 5 bases from V and 0 bases from J, with 20 bases between. The CDR3 reads CASSPDPGYPSSYEQYF. The CDR3 DNA sequence: TGTGCCAGCAGCCCGGACCCGGGATATCCTAGCTCCTACGAGCAGTACTTC.

The V call is TRBV5-4, the J call TRBJ2-1; TRBD1 agrees at 7 bases. V gave up 3 bases and J gave up 7 bases; unmatched junction bases: 7. Per germline, CDR1 SGHNT and CDR2 YYREEE (reference sequence). CDR3 size: 14 residues. CDR3 amino acids: CASSYPGGGNEQFF. CDR3 DNA: TGTGCCAGCAGCTACCCAGGGGGTGGTAATGAGCAGTTCTTC.

This clone came up a few times. The gene calls are TRBV6-6 and TRBJ2-7; 7 bases match TRBD1. Trimming cost V 7 bases and J 2 bases; bases outside gene matches: 8. This CDR3 is 14 amino acids long. Germline V gene sequence: CDR1 MNHNY, CDR2 SVGAGI (reference sequence). The CDR3, as DNA: TGTGCCAGCACAACAGGACAGGTCCCCTACGAGCAGTACTTC. The encoded protein is CASTTGQVPYEQYF.

This clone was counted a few times. The chain employs TRBV7-9 and TRBJ2-5, with 7 bases aligning to TRBD2. Germline V gene lookup returns CDR1 SEHNR and CDR2 FQNEAQ (reference sequence). The CDR3 sequence is 14 residues long. The trim removed 4 bases at V and 2 bases at J, leaving 4 bases unmatched. The CDR3 is CASSSKGLQETQYF. DNA of the CDR3: TGTGCCAGCAGCTCGAAGGGACTACAAGAGACCCAGTACTTC. The full variable domain, its missing parts supplied by reference TRBV7-9 and TRBJ2-5, is DTGVSQNPRHKITKRGQNVTFRCDPISEHNRLYWYRQTLGQGPEFLTYFQNEAQLEKSRLLSDRFSAERPKGSFSTLEIQRTEQGDSAMYLCASSSKGLQETQYFGPGTRLLVL.

This clone has just one count. The rearrangement links TRBV25-1 to TRBJ1-2; weak D call: TRBD1 (5 bases). Looked up from germline, CDR1 is MGHDK and CDR2 is SYGVNS. The CDR3 is 16 residues long. V was cut by 2 bases and J by 4 bases, with 17 bases left in between. The CDR3: CASSEGGTSYLYGYTF. CDR3 bases: TGTGCCAGCAGTGAAGGGGGGACTTCGTACCTCTATGGCTACACCTTC.

V gene TRBV6-1 combines with J gene TRBJ1-1; no clear D. Germline CDR1 MNHNS, CDR2 SASEGT. This CDR3 contains 14 residues. Trimming left V 8 bases short and J 1 base short, with 14 bases between. The CDR3 sequence: CASWRDEGNTEAFF. CDR3 sequence (DNA): TGTGCCAGCTGGAGGGATGAGGGGAACACTGAAGCTTTCTTT.

The J gene is TRBJ2-3, the V gene TRBV29-1, with 10 bases fitting TRBD1. Unmatched junction bases numbered 3, after V lost 6 bases and J lost 3 bases. CDR1 and CDR2 from the germline V gene are SQVTM and ANQGSEA. The length of the CDR3 is 13 residues. CDR3 coding DNA: TGCAGCGTCCGGGACAGGGGAACAGATACGCAGTATTTT. Protein product: CSVRDRGTDTQYF.

A single count supports this clone. The gene calls are TRBV5-5 and TRBJ2-5; TRBD1 might be the D (5 bases). CDR3 length: 16 amino acids. Per the germline V gene, CDR1 is SGHKS and CDR2 is YYEKEE (reference sequence). Deletions cut 2 bases from V and 4 bases from J, with 18 bases between. The CDR3, as DNA: TGTGCCAGCAGCTTAGGCCAGGGAATCCCGGGAGAGACCCAGTACTTC. Encoded protein: CASSLGQGIPGETQYF.

The CDR3 DNA sequence: TGTGCCAGCAGTTCGACAGCGGGGGGCTACACCTTC. Protein: CASSSTAGGYTF. The rearrangement links TRBV6-5 to TRBJ1-2, with a possible D match to TRBD1 (5 bases). The CDR3 consists of 12 residues. V lost 4 bases and J 8 bases, leaving 11 bases between the germline ends. Germline lookup yields CDR1 MNHEY and CDR2 SVGAGI.